This T cell receptor beta chain was recorded in a study of shared clonotypes between healthy human individuals. Germline CDR1 and CDR2: SGDLS and YYNGEE. The CDR3 runs 15 residues. The J segment lost 0 bases and the V segment lost 2 bases, leaving 4 bases of the junction unmatched. Across several immunoSEQ plates, the genomic DNA of each subset was split evenly. Assay used: immunoSEQ multiplex PCR; TCRdb lists only in-frame clones, some missing. Among about 490,000 clones listed, more than 65% were seen once. V usage is TRBV9 and J usage is TRBJ2-7; 8 bases map to TRBD1. This clonotype was obtained from a woman aged 40-49 years in good health. Some clones in this sample may be carry-over from other donors' samples. The sample consisted of PBMCs. For the CDR3, the DNA is TGTGCCAGCAGCGTGACAGGGGATGGCTCCTACGAGCAGTACTTC. Amino acid sequence: CASSVTGDGSYEQYF.